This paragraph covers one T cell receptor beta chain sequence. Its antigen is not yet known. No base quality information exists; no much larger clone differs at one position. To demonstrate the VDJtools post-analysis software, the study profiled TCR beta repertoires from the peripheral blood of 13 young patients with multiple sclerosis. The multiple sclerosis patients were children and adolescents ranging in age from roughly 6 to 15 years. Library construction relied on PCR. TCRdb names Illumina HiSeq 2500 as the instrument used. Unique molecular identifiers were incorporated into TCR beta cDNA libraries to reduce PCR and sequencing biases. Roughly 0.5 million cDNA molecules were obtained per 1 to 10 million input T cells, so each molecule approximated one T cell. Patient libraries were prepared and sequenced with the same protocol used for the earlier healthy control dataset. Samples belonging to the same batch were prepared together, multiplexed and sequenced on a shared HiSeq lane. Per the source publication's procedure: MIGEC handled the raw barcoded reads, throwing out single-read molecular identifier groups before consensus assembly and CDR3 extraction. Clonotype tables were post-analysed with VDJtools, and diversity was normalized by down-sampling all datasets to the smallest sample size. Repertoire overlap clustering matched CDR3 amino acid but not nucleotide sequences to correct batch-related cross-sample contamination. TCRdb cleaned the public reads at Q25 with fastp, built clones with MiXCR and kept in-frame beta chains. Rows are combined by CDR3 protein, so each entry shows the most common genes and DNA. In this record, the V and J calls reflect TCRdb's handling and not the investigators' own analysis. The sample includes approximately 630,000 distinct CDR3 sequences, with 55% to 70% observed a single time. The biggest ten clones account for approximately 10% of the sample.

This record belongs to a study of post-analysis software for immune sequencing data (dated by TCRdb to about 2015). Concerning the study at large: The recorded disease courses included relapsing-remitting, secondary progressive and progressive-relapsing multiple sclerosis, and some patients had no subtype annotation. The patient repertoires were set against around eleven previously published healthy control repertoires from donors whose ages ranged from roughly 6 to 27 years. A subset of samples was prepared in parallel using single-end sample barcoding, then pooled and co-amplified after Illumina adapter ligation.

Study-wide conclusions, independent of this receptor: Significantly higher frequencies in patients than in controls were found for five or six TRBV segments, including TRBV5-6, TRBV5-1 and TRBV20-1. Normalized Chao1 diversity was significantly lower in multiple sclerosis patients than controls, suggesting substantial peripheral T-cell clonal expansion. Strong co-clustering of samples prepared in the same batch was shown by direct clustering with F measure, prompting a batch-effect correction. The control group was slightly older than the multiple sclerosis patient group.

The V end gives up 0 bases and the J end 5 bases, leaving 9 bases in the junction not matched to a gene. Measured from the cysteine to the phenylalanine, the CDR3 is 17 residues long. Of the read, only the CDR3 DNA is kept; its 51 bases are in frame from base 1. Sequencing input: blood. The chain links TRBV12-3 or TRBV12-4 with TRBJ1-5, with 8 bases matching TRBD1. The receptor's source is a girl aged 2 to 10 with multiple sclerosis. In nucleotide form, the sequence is TGTGCCAGCAGTTTAGCCCGGACAGGGCGGGCGTATCAGCCCCAGCATTTT. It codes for CASSLARTGRAYQPQHF.